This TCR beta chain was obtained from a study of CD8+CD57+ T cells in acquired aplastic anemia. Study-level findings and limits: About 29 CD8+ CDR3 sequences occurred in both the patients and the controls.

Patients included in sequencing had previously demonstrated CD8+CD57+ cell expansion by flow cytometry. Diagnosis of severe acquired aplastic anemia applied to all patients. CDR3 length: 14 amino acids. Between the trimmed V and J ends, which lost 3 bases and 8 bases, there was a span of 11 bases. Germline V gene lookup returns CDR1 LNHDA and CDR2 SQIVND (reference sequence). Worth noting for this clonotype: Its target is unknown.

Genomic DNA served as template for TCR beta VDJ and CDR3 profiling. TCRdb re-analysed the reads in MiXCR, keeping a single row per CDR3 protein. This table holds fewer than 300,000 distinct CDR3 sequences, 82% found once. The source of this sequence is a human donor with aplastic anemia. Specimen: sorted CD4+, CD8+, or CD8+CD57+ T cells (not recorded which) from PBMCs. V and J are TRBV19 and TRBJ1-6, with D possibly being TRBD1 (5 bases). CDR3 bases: TGTGCCAGTAGTATGAGACCGGGGGATTCACCCCTCCACTTT. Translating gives CASSMRPGDSPLHF.